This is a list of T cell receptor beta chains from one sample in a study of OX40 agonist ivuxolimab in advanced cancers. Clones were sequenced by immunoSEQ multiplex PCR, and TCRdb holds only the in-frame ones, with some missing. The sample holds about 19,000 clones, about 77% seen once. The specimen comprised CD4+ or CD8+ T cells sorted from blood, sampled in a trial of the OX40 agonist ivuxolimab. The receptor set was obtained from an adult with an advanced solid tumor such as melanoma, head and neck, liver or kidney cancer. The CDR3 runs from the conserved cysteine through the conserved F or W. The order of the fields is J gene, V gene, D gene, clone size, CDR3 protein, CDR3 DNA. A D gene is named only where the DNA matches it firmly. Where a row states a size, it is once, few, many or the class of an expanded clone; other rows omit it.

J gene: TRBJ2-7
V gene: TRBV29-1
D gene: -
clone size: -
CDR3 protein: CSVEVGAGTAYEQYF
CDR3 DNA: TGCAGCGTTGAAGTGGGGGCTGGGACCGCCTACGAGCAGTACTTC

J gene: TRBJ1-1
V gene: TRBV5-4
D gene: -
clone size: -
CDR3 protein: CASSPRVITEAFF
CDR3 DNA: TGTGCCAGCAGCCCCAGGGTAATAACTGAAGCTTTCTTT

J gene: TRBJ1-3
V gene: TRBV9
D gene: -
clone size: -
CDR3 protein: CASKGGPSSGNTIYF
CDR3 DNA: TGTGCCAGCAAGGGGGGTCCGAGCTCTGGAAACACCATATATTTT

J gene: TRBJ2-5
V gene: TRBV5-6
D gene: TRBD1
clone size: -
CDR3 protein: CASSLPGQGDEETQYF
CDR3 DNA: TGTGCCAGCAGCTTACCGGGACAGGGAGACGAAGAGACCCAGTACTTC

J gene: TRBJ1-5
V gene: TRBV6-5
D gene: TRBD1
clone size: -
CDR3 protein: CASSRGQIQPQHF
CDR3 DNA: TGTGCCAGCAGCCGGGGACAGATTCAGCCCCAGCATTTT

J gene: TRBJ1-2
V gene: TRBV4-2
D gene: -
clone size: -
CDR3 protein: CASSQDKQVGYLNYGYTF
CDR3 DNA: TGTGCCAGCAGCCAAGATAAACAGGTTGGATATCTAAACTATGGCTACACCTTC

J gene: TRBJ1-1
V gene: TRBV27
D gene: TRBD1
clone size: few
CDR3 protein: CASSFGQAGITEAFF
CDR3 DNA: TGTGCCAGCAGTTTCGGACAGGCTGGTATTACTGAAGCTTTCTTT

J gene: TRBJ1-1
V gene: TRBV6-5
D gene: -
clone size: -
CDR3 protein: CASSYSEYTEAFF
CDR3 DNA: TGTGCCAGCAGTTACTCAGAGTACACTGAAGCTTTCTTT

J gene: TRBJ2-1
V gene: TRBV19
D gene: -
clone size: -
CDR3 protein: CASSLSGEQFF
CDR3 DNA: TGTGCCAGTAGTCTTAGCGGTGAGCAGTTCTTC

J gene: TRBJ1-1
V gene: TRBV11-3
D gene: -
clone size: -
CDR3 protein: CASSLGLNTEAFF
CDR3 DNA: TGTGCCAGCAGCTTGGGGTTGAACACTGAAGCTTTCTTT

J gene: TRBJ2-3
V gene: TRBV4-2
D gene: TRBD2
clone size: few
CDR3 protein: CASSPISGGTDTQYF
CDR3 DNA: TGTGCCAGCAGCCCCATTAGCGGGGGCACAGATACGCAGTATTTT

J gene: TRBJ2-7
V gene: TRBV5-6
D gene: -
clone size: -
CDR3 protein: CASSLGRSYEQYF
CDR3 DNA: TGTGCCAGCAGCTTGGGCCGATCCTACGAGCAGTACTTC

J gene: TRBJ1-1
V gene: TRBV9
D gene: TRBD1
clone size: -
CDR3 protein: CASSQAWHVGQANTEAFF
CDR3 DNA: TGTGCCAGCAGCCAAGCATGGCATGTGGGACAGGCCAACACTGAAGCTTTCTTT

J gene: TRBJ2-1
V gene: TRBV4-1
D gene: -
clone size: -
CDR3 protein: CASSLRSGSSYNEQFF
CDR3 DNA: TGCGCCAGCAGCCTCAGATCGGGGAGCTCCTACAATGAGCAGTTCTTC

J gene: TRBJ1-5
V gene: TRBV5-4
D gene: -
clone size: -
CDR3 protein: CASSQDLAGNSNQPQHF
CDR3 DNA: TGTGCCAGCAGCCAAGATCTCGCCGGGAATAGCAATCAGCCCCAGCATTTT

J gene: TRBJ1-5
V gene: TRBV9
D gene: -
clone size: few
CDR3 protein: CASSVEVRYPAMGQPQHF
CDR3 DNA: TGTGCCAGCAGCGTAGAGGTCCGATATCCCGCCATGGGTCAGCCCCAGCATTTT